This section outlines one TCR beta chain sequence together with its context. The data were taken from a study of OX40 agonist ivuxolimab in advanced cancers. This table comes from immunoSEQ multiplex PCR, and its TCRdb copy is limited to in-frame clones, with some not included. The data hold approximately 24,000 clones, with approximately 85% observed a single time. In germline, CDR1 is SEHNR, CDR2 FQNEAQ (reference sequence). V shed 3 bases and J shed 5 bases, with 10 bases lying between them. CDR3 length: 14 residues. The chain carries TRBV7-9 and TRBJ1-4; possible D gene TRBD1, 5 bases. The sample in question was CD4+ or CD8+ T cells sorted from blood, obtained in a trial of the OX40 agonist ivuxolimab. This clonotype was obtained from an adult with an advanced solid tumor such as melanoma, head and neck, liver or kidney cancer. In DNA, the CDR3 is TGTGCCAGCAGCTTCAGGGCATCCAATGAAAAACTGTTTTTT. Protein sequence: CASSFRASNEKLFF.